Presented here are 26 T cell receptor beta chains from one specimen sequenced in a study of shared clonotypes between healthy human individuals. Clones were sequenced by immunoSEQ multiplex PCR, and TCRdb holds only the in-frame ones, with some missing. Here the sample spans 1,100,000 or so clones, around 78% being singletons. Source material: memory CD4+ T cells from PBMCs. Subset given: CD45RA-negative fraction. These receptors came from a man younger than 30 in good health. Some clones in this sample may be carry-over from other donors' samples.

The chain employs TRBV5-1 and TRBJ2-1, with 12 positions matching TRBD2. CDR1 is SGHRS and CDR2 is YFSETQ in the germline V gene. With V trimmed by 0 bases and J by 4 bases, 5 bases remained unmatched. The CDR3 runs 17 residues. This CDR3 is CASSLVASGRDYNEQFF. The CDR3 DNA is TGCGCCAGCAGCTTGGTGGCTAGCGGGAGGGATTACAATGAGCAGTTCTTC.

The J gene is TRBJ1-2, the V gene TRBV29-1; maybe TRBD1 (5 bases). The germline V gene encodes CDR1 SQVTM and CDR2 ANQGSEA. Trimming took 6 bases from V and 0 from J, leaving 20 bases between them. CDR3 length: 16 residues. The chain's CDR3 is CSVLTASAGSNYGYTF. DNA for the CDR3: TGCAGCGTCCTGACAGCAAGCGCGGGATCTAACTATGGCTACACCTTC. The full variable domain, with the rest looked up from reference TRBV29-1 and TRBJ1-2, is SAVISQKPSRDICQRGTSLTIQCQVDSQVTMMFWYRQQPGQSLTLIATANQGSEATYESGFVIDKFPISRPNLTFSTLTVSNMSPEDSSIYLCSVLTASAGSNYGYTFGSGTRLTVV.

This clone was picked up one time. This chain connects TRBV7-3 to TRBJ1-1; 8 bases line up with TRBD1. Looked up from germline, CDR1 is SGHTA and CDR2 is FQGTGA. This CDR3 comprises 15 residues. V lost 4 bases and J lost 4; bases outside the gene matches: 8. The CDR3: CASSSDRVGGTEAFF. CDR3 coding DNA: TGTGCCAGCAGCTCGGACAGGGTGGGAGGCACTGAAGCTTTCTTT.

About this clone itself: Other DNA variants within this sample encode the same CDR3. J is TRBJ2-3 and V is TRBV27; no clear D gene. Trimming shortened V by 6 bases and J by 1 base, and 8 bases separated the two germline ends. The germline V gene has CDR1 MNHEY and CDR2 SMNVEV (reference sequence). This CDR3 is 13 amino acids long. The CDR3 sequence: CASSPSGTDTQYF. CDR3 coding DNA: TGTGCCAGCAGCCCCTCGGGCACAGATACGCAGTATTTT.

Concerning this clone: This likely stems from a read error, as it lies one base from a far larger clone. The chain couples TRBV27 to TRBJ2-6; D uncertain. Germline-derived CDR1 and CDR2 are MNHEY and SMNVEV (reference sequence). There are 15 residues in the CDR3. V lost 2 bases, J lost 0 bases, and 5 bases lay in between. The CDR3 DNA follows: TGTGCCAGCAGTTTAGGGAACTCTGGGGCCAACGTCCTGACTTTC. This codes for CASSLGNSGANVLTF.

This clone was detected only a few times. DNA for the CDR3: TGTGCCAGCAGTTATGCCTCGGACAGGGGGAACACTGAAGCTTTCTTT. This codes for CASSYASDRGNTEAFF. This chain uses TRBV6-5 with TRBJ1-1, with 9 nucleotides matching TRBD1. The V gene end was trimmed by 3 bases and the J gene end by 1 base; junction bases not matched to a gene: 6. Germline-derived CDR1 and CDR2 are MNHEY and SVGAGI. The CDR3 is 16 residues long.

Worth noting for this clone: Since a far larger clone is one base different, this is likely a read error. The chain links TRBV6-5 to TRBJ2-7, with 8 bases fitting TRBD1. Germline lookup yields CDR1 MNHEY and CDR2 SVGAGI. There are 14 residues in the CDR3. Trimming took 2 bases from V and 0 from J; bases not matched to a gene: 0. The CDR3 sequence is CASSYDRGSYEQYF. The CDR3 region has the DNA TGTGCCAGCAGTTACGACAGGGGCTCCTACGAGCAGTACTTC.

The V gene is TRBV27, the J gene TRBJ2-3; 7 nucleotides agree with TRBD1. The J segment lost 14 bases and the V segment lost 5 bases, leaving 10 bases of the junction unmatched. The CDR3 is 12 residues long. Germline V gene sequence: CDR1 MNHEY, CDR2 SMNVEV (reference sequence). The CDR3 region is CASSATGSRLYF. The CDR3 nucleotides are TGTGCCAGCAGTGCGACAGGGAGTCGGTTGTATTTT.

The chain is built from TRBV10-3 and TRBJ2-2; the match to TRBD1 covers 9 bases. This CDR3 comprises 14 residues. Germline V gene data show CDR1 as ENHRY and CDR2 as SYGVKD. Trimming at V came to 3 bases and at J to 6 bases, leaving 2 bases not matched to a gene. Here the CDR3 reads CAISDRQGAGELFF. In DNA, the CDR3 is TGTGCCATCAGTGACCGACAGGGGGCCGGGGAGCTGTTTTTT.

The count of this clone is one. The same CDR3 can be traced to other DNA sequences in this sample. The rearrangement joins TRBV25-1 to TRBJ2-3; D tentatively fits TRBD1 or TRBD2 (6 bases each). CDR3 length equals 13 residues. Trimming removed 9 bases at V and 9 bases at J, with 19 bases between. Germline CDR1 is MGHDK and CDR2 is SYGVNS. The CDR3 nucleotides read TGTGCCAGTATGGGGGCAGGAGCGGGCACGCAGTATTTT. Its translation: CASMGAGAGTQYF.

This clone was recorded at least ten times. This chain connects TRBV28 to TRBJ2-5; 8 positions match TRBD2. CDR3 length: 14 amino acids. Germline values: CDR1 MDHEN, CDR2 SYDVKM. J was trimmed by 5 bases and V by 7 bases; bases with no gene match: 9. The chain's CDR3 is CASNLSGKEETQYF. The DNA for the CDR3 is TGTGCCAGCAACCTTAGCGGGAAGGAGGAGACCCAGTACTTC.

This sequence joins TRBV5-6 and TRBJ2-1; 10 positions agree with TRBD2. The CDR3 loop spans 17 amino acids. J gave up 2 bases and V 0 bases, and 5 bases lay outside the gene matches. The germline CDR1 and CDR2 sequences are SGHDT and YYEEEE. The CDR3 reads CASSLEGLAFTYNEQFF. The CDR3 DNA follows: TGTGCCAGCAGCTTGGAGGGACTAGCGTTCACCTACAATGAGCAGTTCTTC.

About this clone itself: This may come from a read error, since a much larger clone is one base off. V usage is TRBV28 and J usage is TRBJ2-7, with D uncertain. CDR1 and CDR2 (germline): MDHEN, SYDVKM. The CDR3 runs to 11 residues. Deletions cut 4 bases from V and 3 bases from J, with 4 bases between. CDR3 protein: CASSYGYEQYF. In DNA form, the CDR3 reads TGTGCCAGCAGTTACGGCTACGAGCAGTACTTC.

V usage is TRBV18 and J usage is TRBJ1-2; D might be TRBD1 (5 bases). The length of the CDR3 is 16 residues. The ends were cut back, 3 bases at V and 0 bases at J, with 14 bases in the middle. CDR1 KGHSH and CDR2 LQKENI come from the germline V gene. The CDR3 DNA sequence: TGTGCCAGCTCACCCCTGGACAATTCGGCTAACTATGGCTACACCTTC. Encoded protein: CASSPLDNSANYGYTF.

The chain links TRBV9 to TRBJ2-1; D is possibly TRBD1 (5 bases). Germline CDR1 and CDR2: SGDLS and YYNGEE. V was trimmed by 0 bases and J by 7 bases, leaving 14 bases between them. The CDR3 runs to 15 residues. CDR3 in DNA: TGTGCCAGCAGCGTAGATCCCGGTAGGGGTAATGAGCAGTTCTTC. This encodes CASSVDPGRGNEQFF.

Ten or more counts support this clone. The J gene is TRBJ1-2, the V gene TRBV18; no clear D. This CDR3 has 16 residues. The V gene lost 3 bases and the J gene lost 0 bases, with 14 bases spanning the gap. Looked up from germline, CDR1 is KGHSH and CDR2 is LQKENI. The chain's CDR3 is CASSPDAGRSNYGYTF. In DNA, the CDR3 is TGTGCCAGCTCACCCGACGCCGGTCGCTCTAACTATGGCTACACCTTC.

This chain connects TRBV21-1 to TRBJ2-3; whether TRBD1, the table's D call, matches the DNA was not checked. TRBV21-1 is tagged as a pseudogene. CDR3 length: 17 amino acids. The CDR3, as DNA: TGTGCCAGCAGCAAAGACGAGGGGGAGAGTGGAACAGATACGCAGTATTTT. Translated: CASSKDEGESGTDTQYF.

This chain uses TRBV6-6 with TRBJ1-5; 7 nucleotides agree with TRBD1. With V trimmed by 6 bases and J by 7 bases, 9 bases remained unmatched. Germline V gives CDR1 MNHNY, CDR2 SVGAGI (reference sequence). The CDR3 is 14 residues long. CDR3 amino acids: CASRYDRAGQPQHF. DNA for the CDR3: TGTGCCAGCAGATATGACAGGGCTGGGCAGCCCCAGCATTTT.

This clone was observed a few times. The V and J genes are TRBV7-3 and TRBJ2-2; the match to TRBD1 covers 8 bases. CDR1 is SGHTA and CDR2 is FQGTGA in the germline V gene. V was clipped by 1 base and J by 6 bases; unmatched bases: 7. The CDR3 runs to 16 residues. CDR3 in amino acids: CASSLIAGGASGELFF. CDR3 DNA: TGTGCCAGCAGCTTAATTGCAGGGGGCGCCTCCGGGGAGCTGTTTTTT.

This rearrangement joins TRBV7-2 to TRBJ2-2, with D unresolved. Trimming removed 4 bases at V and 8 bases at J, with 5 bases between. Per the germline V gene, CDR1 is SGHTA and CDR2 is FQGNSA. CDR3 length: 11 amino acids. The CDR3 protein is CASSSRGELFF. In DNA, the CDR3 is TGTGCCAGCAGCTCTAGGGGGGAGCTGTTTTTT.

This clone was found a few times. Other DNA sequences in the same sample also yield this CDR3. The chain has TRBV18 and TRBJ2-2, with D maybe TRBD1 (5 bases). The CDR3 sequence is 14 residues long. Germline V CDR1 and CDR2: KGHSH, LQKENI. V was cut by 3 bases and J by 0 bases, with 5 bases left in between. In DNA form, the CDR3 reads TGTGCCAGCTCACCGACAGCGAACACCGGGGAGCTGTTTTTT. Protein product: CASSPTANTGELFF.

This rearrangement joins TRBV5-1 to TRBJ2-3; the D is unclear. V lost 1 base and J lost 0, with 9 bases in between. Per the germline V gene, CDR1 is SGHRS and CDR2 is YFSETQ. The CDR3 is 15 amino acids. The chain's CDR3 is CASSLITVSTDTQYF. CDR3 sequence (DNA): TGCGCCAGCAGCTTGATAACGGTTAGCACAGATACGCAGTATTTT.

This clone was detected a few times. The chain carries TRBV15 and TRBJ2-3; TRBD1 aligns across 9 bases. V gave up 4 bases and J gave up 3 bases; unmatched junction bases: 2. Germline values: CDR1 LNHNV, CDR2 YYDKDF (reference sequence). The CDR3 runs 14 residues. CDR3 nucleotide sequence: TGTGCCACCAGCATCGGGACAGGGACAGATACGCAGTATTTT. Its protein is CATSIGTGTDTQYF.

The sample holds one count of this clone. The genes are TRBV6-1 and TRBJ1-2; maybe TRBD1 (5 bases). CDR1 is MNHNS, CDR2 SASEGT, per germline. Trimming took 7 bases from V and 3 from J, leaving 9 bases between them. The CDR3 has 12 residues. The CDR3: CASTRVDYGYTF. DNA for the CDR3: TGTGCCAGCACCAGGGTCGACTATGGCTACACCTTC.

The CDR3, as DNA: TGTGCCAGCAGTGGGACAGTATATAGCAATCAGCCCCAGCATTTT. This encodes CASSGTVYSNQPQHF. The chain combines TRBV6-4 with TRBJ1-5; TRBD1 is a possible D gene (6 bases). The CDR3 contains 15 residues. Between the trimmed V and J ends, which lost 4 bases and 0 bases, there was a span of 10 bases. Germline V gene data show CDR1 as MRHNA and CDR2 as SNTAGT.

V gene TRBV2 combines with J gene TRBJ2-1; D may be TRBD1 or TRBD2 (5 bases each). CDR1 and CDR2 (germline): SNHLY, FYNNEI. CDR3 length: 14 amino acids. Trimming pared 5 bases from V and 9 bases from J, leaving 17 bases between. In nucleotides, the CDR3 is TGTGCCAGCAGTACCCGGGACGGAACGGGTGAGCAGTTCTTC. Protein sequence: CASSTRDGTGEQFF.